There are a few counts of the clone carrying this T cell receptor beta chain. Its target is unknown. The trim removed 5 bases at V and 7 bases at J, leaving 9 bases unmatched. This CDR3 is built from 14 residues. Germline CDR1 reads MNHNY; CDR2 reads SVGAGI (reference sequence). The sample is drawn from a study of cytomegalovirus exposure and HLA in healthy donors. Turning to the study itself: Among 398 genotyped donors, 80% to 90% fell in the Caucasian-associated ancestry cluster.

Study-wide results and caveats: There were a few CMV-associated chains whose specificity for CMV antigens was confirmed in vitro. As was reported, the classifier diagnosed cytomegalovirus status with high specificity and sensitivity. A prior analysis recorded that most TCR beta V segments were productive about 87% or about 30% of the time.

60 Vbeta and 13 Jbeta primers were used in PCR. This table comes from immunoSEQ multiplex PCR, and its TCRdb copy is limited to in-frame clones, with some not included. The repertoire has 200,000 to 250,000 clones, 76% of them found once; the top ten carry approximately 0.6%. The sequence derives from a man aged 18 to 35 in good health and CMV-seronegative. The sample comprised PBMCs. This rearrangement joins TRBV6-6 to TRBJ2-5; TRBD1 matches 8 bases. CDR3 sequence (DNA): TGTGCCAGCAGTCCGACGGACAGGGTAGCGACCCAGTACTTC. It translates to CASSPTDRVATQYF.